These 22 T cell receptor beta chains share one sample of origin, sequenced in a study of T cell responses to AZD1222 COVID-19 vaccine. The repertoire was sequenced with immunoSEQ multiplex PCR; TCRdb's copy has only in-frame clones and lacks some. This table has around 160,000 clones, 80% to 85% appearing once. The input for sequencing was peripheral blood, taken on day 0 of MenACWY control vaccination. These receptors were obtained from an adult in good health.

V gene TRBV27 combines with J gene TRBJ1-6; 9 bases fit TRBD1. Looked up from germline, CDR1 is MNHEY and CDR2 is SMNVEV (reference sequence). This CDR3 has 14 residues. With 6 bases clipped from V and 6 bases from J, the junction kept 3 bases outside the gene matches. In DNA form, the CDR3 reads TGTGCCAGCAGAGGGACAGGGTCTAATTCACCCCTCCACTTT. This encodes CASRGTGSNSPLHF.

The CDR3 coding sequence is TGTGCCAGCAGTTTACTCTCTGGAAACACCATATATTTT. This gives the protein CASSLLSGNTIYF. J is TRBJ1-3 and V is TRBV7-9, with D uncertain. Germline V lookup: CDR1 SEHNR, CDR2 FQNEAQ (reference sequence). V shed 6 bases and J shed 0 bases, with 6 bases lying between them. This CDR3 has 13 residues.

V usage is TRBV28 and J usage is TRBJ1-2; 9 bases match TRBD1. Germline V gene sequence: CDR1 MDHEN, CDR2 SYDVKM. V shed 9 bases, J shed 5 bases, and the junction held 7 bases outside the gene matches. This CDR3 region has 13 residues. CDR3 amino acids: CARLTGGGYGYTF. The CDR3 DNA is TGTGCCAGACTGACAGGGGGAGGATATGGCTACACCTTC.

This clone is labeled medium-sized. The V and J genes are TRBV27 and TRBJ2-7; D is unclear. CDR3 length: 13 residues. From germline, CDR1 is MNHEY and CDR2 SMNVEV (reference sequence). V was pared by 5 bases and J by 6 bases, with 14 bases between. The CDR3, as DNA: TGTGCCAGCAGTACAAGGGCCTCCACCGAGCAGTACTTC. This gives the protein CASSTRASTEQYF.

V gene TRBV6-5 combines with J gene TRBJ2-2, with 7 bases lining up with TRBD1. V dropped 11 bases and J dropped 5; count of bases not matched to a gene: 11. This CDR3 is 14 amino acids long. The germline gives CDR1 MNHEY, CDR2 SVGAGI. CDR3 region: CAGRTGPVTGELFF. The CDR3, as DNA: TGTGCCGGGCGGACAGGCCCGGTGACCGGGGAGCTGTTTTTT.

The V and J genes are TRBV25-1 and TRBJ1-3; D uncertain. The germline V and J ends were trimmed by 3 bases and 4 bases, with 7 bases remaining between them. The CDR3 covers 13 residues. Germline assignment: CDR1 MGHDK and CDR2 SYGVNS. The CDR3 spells CASSEPGGNTIYF. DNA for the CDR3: TGTGCCAGCAGTGAGCCCGGGGGAAACACCATATATTTT.

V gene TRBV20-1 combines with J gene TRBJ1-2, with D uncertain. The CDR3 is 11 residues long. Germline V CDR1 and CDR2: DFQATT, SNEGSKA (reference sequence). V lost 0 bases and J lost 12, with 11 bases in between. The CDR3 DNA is TGCAGTGCTAGAGATGCCCTCCGGAACACCTTC. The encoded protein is CSARDALRNTF.

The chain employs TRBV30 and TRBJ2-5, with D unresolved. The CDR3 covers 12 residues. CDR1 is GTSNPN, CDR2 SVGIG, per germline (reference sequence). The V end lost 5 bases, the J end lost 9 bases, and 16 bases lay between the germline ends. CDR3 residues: CAWDWTRGAQYF. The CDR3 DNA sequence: TGTGCCTGGGACTGGACCCGTGGTGCCCAGTACTTC.

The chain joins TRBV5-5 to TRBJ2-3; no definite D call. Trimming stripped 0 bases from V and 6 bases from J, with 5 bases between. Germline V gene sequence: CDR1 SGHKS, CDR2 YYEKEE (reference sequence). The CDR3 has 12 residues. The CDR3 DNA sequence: TGTGCCAGCAGCTTGGTAGGGGATACGCAGTATTTT. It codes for CASSLVGDTQYF.

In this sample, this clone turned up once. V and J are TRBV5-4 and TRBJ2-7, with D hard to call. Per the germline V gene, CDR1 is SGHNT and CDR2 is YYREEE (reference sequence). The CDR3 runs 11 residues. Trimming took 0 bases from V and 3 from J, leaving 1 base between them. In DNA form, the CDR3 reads TGTGCCAGCAGCTTGGACTACGAGCAGTACTTC. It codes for CASSLDYEQYF.

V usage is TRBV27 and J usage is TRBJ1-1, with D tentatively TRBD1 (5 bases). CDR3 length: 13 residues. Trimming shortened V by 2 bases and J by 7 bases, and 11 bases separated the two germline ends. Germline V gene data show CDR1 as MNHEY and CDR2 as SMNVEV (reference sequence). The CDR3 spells CASSLGTTSEAFF. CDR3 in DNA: TGTGCCAGCAGTTTAGGGACTACAAGTGAAGCTTTCTTT.

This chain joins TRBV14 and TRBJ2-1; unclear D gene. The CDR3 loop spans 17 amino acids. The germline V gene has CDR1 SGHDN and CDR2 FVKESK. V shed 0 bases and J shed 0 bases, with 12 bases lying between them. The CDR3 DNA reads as TGTGCCAGCAGCCAAGACTGGTCCGGCAGCTCCTACAATGAGCAGTTCTTC. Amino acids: CASSQDWSGSSYNEQFF.

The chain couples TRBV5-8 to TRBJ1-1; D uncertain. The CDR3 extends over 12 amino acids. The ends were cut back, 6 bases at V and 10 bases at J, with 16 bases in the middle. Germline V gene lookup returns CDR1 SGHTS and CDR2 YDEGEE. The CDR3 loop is CASNLIKRGAFF. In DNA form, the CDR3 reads TGTGCCAGCAACTTAATAAAGAGAGGAGCTTTCTTT.

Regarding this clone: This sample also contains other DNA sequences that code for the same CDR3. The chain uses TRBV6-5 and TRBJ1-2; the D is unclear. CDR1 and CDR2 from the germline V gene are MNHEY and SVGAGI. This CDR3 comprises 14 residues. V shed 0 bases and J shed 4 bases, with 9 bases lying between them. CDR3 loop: CASSYSKGGYGYTF. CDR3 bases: TGTGCCAGCAGTTACTCGAAGGGCGGCTATGGCTACACCTTC.

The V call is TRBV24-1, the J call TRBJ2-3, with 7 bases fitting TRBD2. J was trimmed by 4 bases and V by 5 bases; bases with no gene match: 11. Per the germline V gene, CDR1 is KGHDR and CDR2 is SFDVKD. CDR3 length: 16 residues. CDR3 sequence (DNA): TGTGCCACCAGTGTGACGCGGGGGAGCGGCGCAGATACGCAGTATTTT. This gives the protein CATSVTRGSGADTQYF.

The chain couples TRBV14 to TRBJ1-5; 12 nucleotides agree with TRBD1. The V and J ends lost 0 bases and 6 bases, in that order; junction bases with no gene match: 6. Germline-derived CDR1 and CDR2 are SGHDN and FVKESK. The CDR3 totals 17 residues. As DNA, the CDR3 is TGTGCCAGCAGCCAAGATGGGGACAGGGGGCGGTTTCAGCCCCAGCATTTT. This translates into CASSQDGDRGRFQPQHF. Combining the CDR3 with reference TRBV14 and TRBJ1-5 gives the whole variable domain EAGVTQFPSHSVIEKGQTVTLRCDPISGHDNLYWYRRVMGKEIKFLLHFVKESKQDESGMPNNRFLAERTGGTYSTLKVQPAELEDSGVYFCASSQDGDRGRFQPQHFGDGTRLSIL.

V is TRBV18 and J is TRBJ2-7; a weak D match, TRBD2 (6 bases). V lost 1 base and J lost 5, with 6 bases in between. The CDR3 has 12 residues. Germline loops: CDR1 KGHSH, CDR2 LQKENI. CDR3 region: CASSPRGDEQYF. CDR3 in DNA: TGTGCCAGCTCACCACGGGGGGACGAGCAGTACTTC.

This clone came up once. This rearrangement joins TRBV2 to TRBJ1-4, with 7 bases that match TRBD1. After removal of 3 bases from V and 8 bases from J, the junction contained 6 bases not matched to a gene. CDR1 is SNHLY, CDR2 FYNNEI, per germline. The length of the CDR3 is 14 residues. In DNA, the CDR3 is TGTGCCAGCAGTGAGACAGGGCGGCGGGAAAAACTGTTTTTT. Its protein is CASSETGRREKLFF.

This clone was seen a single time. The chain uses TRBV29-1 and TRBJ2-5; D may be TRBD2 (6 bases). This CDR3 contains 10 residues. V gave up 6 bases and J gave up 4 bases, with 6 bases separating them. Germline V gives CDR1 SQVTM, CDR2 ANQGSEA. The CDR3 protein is CSVGRETQYF. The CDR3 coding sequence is TGCAGCGTCGGGAGAGAGACCCAGTACTTC.

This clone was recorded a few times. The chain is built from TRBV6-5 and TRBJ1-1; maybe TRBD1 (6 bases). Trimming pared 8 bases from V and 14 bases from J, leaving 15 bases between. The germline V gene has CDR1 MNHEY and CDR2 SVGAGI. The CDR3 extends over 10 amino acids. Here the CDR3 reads CASHPGGTFF. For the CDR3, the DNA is TGTGCCAGCCACCCGGGGGGCACGTTCTTT.

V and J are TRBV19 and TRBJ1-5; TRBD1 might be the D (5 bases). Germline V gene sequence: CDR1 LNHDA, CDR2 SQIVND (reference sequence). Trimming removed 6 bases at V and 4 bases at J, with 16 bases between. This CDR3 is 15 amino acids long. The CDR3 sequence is CASRTGTRGNQPQHF. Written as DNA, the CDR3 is TGTGCCAGTAGGACCGGGACCCGGGGGAATCAGCCCCAGCATTTT.

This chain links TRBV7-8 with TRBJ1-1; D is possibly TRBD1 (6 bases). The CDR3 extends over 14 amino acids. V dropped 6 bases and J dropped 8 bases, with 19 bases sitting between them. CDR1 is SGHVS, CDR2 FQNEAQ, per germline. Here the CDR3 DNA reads TGTGCCAGCAGACCGGACGGTCGTAGGGGGGAAGCTTTCTTT. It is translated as CASRPDGRRGEAFF.